These T cell receptor beta chains were read from a single sample in a study of T cells after yellow fever vaccination. One entry per CDR3 protein, called by TCRdb with MiXCR from the 5' RACE reads. The sample carries tens of thousands of distinct CDR3 sequences, 10% recorded once. Here the sequenced sample was PBMCs, either bulk or a sorted T-cell subset (CD4+, CD8+, memory, or dextramer-sorted; not recorded which), taken approximately 16 days after the first yellow fever vaccination. These receptors were collected from a man between 18 and 29 years old who received the YFV17D yellow fever vaccine. CDR3s include the opening cysteine and the closing phenylalanine or tryptophan. D genes are given only for firm matches. Part of the rows lack a size; the others show once, few, many or a class for expanded clones.

D,size,length,V,J,CDR3,DNA
-,many,12,TRBV10-3,TRBJ1-5,CAISPTNQPQHF,TGTGCCATCAGCCCAACAAATCAGCCCCAGCATTTT
-,many,12,TRBV7-2,TRBJ1-2,CASTPLLYGYTF,TGTGCCAGCACCCCTTTGCTCTATGGCTACACCTTC
-,many,15,TRBV19,TRBJ1-6,CASSGTGSRDSPLHF,TGTGCCAGTAGTGGTACAGGGTCTCGGGATTCACCCCTCCACTTT
-,many,15,TRBV5-5,TRBJ2-3,CASSLVGRLTDTQYF,TGTGCCAGCAGCTTGGTGGGCAGACTCACAGATACGCAGTATTTT
-,many,14,TRBV10-3,TRBJ1-3,CAISESLSGNTIYF,TGTGCCATCAGTGAGTCCCTCTCTGGAAACACCATATATTTT
-,many,13,TRBV12-3/TRBV12-4,TRBJ1-5,CASAGGYNQPQHF,TGTGCCTCGGCGGGCGGATACAATCAGCCCCAGCATTTT
TRBD2,many,15,TRBV13,TRBJ2-5,CASSLSRGGARTQYF,TGTGCCAGCAGCTTGTCCCGCGGGGGGGCTCGGACCCAGTACTTC
-,medium-sized,15,TRBV6-5,TRBJ1-1,CASSYYPGRGTEAFF,TGTGCCAGCAGTTACTACCCCGGTCGGGGCACTGAAGCTTTCTTT
-,many,18,TRBV11-1,TRBJ2-3,CASSLGLDWGTSTDTQYF,TGTGCCAGCAGCTTAGGACTAGATTGGGGCACTAGCACAGATACGCAGTATTTT
-,many,18,TRBV9,TRBJ1-3,CASSPNLWGGSSGNTIYF,TGTGCCAGCAGCCCCAACTTATGGGGAGGGAGCTCTGGAAACACCATATATTTT
-,-,13,TRBV5-6,TRBJ1-1,CASGPDRDTEAFF,TGTGCCAGCGGCCCCGACAGAGACACTGAAGCTTTCTTT
-,many,15,TRBV18,TRBJ2-2,CASSRRFGDTGELFF,TGTGCCAGCTCACGGCGTTTCGGTGATACCGGGGAGCTGTTTTTT
-,many,16,TRBV6-1,TRBJ1-6,CASSQREAVGNSPLHF,TGTGCCAGCAGTCAACGGGAAGCAGTCGGAAATTCACCCCTCCACTTT
-,many,17,TRBV5-4,TRBJ2-1,CASSLRGLADSYNEQFF,TGTGCCAGCAGCTTGAGAGGGCTGGCGGACTCCTACAATGAGCAGTTCTTC
-,medium-sized,12,TRBV7-2,TRBJ1-1,CASSISSTEAFF,TGTGCCAGCAGCATAAGTTCCACTGAAGCTTTCTTT
TRBD1,many,13,TRBV12-3/TRBV12-4,TRBJ2-5,CASARGTEETQYF,TGTGCCAGTGCAAGGGGGACAGAAGAGACCCAGTACTTC
-,many,14,TRBV12-3/TRBV12-4,TRBJ2-7,CASSLGQDLYEQYF,TGTGCCAGCAGTTTGGGGCAGGACTTATACGAGCAGTACTTC
-,many,13,TRBV12-3/TRBV12-4,TRBJ1-5,CASSTGPNQPQHF,TGTGCCAGCAGTACCGGGCCCAATCAGCCCCAGCATTTT
-,many,14,TRBV4-1,TRBJ1-5,CASSQAPRLRPQHF,TGCGCCAGCAGCCAAGCCCCCCGTCTTCGGCCCCAGCATTTT
-,many,15,TRBV5-1,TRBJ2-3,CASSSIRVNTDTQYF,TGCGCCAGCAGCTCCATTCGAGTCAACACAGATACGCAGTATTTT
-,-,16,TRBV5-1,TRBJ2-7,CASVPPGGRDIYEQYF,TGCGCCAGCGTTCCCCCTGGCGGCAGAGATATCTACGAGCAGTACTTC
TRBD1,many,14,TRBV2,TRBJ1-1,CASTTGQLNTEAFF,TGTGCCAGCACAACGGGACAGTTGAACACTGAAGCTTTCTTT
-,many,14,TRBV5-4,TRBJ2-2,CASSFGVSTGELFF,TGTGCCAGCAGCTTCGGGGTATCCACCGGGGAGCTGTTTTTT
-,few,14,TRBV4-3,TRBJ1-2,CASSHTPSLGGYTF,TGCGCCAGCAGCCACACTCCCTCCCTGGGGGGCTACACCTTC
-,many,14,TRBV12-3/TRBV12-4,TRBJ1-5,CASSFSDGNQPQHF,TGTGCCAGCAGTTTCTCGGACGGCAATCAGCCCCAGCATTTT
TRBD1,many,18,TRBV11-2,TRBJ1-6,CASSTSRQGRSYNSPLHF,TGTGCCAGCAGCACCTCTAGACAGGGTCGATCCTATAATTCACCCCTCCACTTT
-,many,11,TRBV12-3/TRBV12-4,TRBJ2-3,CASSLANAQYF,TGTGCCAGCAGTTTGGCGAATGCGCAGTATTTT
-,many,15,TRBV20-1,TRBJ1-5,CSVARLSNSNQPQHF,TGCAGTGTAGCCCGACTTTCAAATAGCAATCAGCCCCAGCATTTT
-,many,12,TRBV15,TRBJ1-5,CATSNFIQPQHF,TGTGCCACCAGCAACTTTATTCAGCCCCAGCATTTT
-,many,16,TRBV6-2/TRBV6-3,TRBJ2-5,CASSYGPIGGQETQYF,TGTGCCAGCAGTTATGGCCCAATAGGAGGGCAAGAGACCCAGTACTTC
TRBD2,many,15,TRBV11-2,TRBJ2-2,CASWGGLALTGELFF,TGTGCCAGCTGGGGGGGACTAGCGCTCACCGGGGAGCTGTTTTTT
-,many,14,TRBV6-5,TRBJ2-2,CASIRVLRAGELFF,TGTGCCAGCATCCGGGTCTTGAGGGCCGGGGAGCTGTTTTTT
-,many,14,TRBV6-5,TRBJ1-1,CASSGRFRNTEAFF,TGTGCCAGCAGCGGGAGGTTTCGTAACACTGAAGCTTTCTTT
-,many,14,TRBV5-5,TRBJ1-1,CASSPRQVRLLAFF,TGTGCCAGCAGTCCAAGACAGGTCCGTCTTTTGGCTTTCTTT
TRBD1,many,13,TRBV6-6,TRBJ1-1,CASSTGTGAKAFF,TGTGCCAGCAGTACCGGGACAGGGGCTAAAGCTTTCTTT
-,many,15,TRBV7-2,TRBJ2-2,CASSLVGWNTGELFF,TGTGCCAGCAGCTTAGTCGGGTGGAACACCGGGGAGCTGTTTTTT
-,few,16,TRBV5-1,TRBJ2-1,CASSPPQGGGRDEQFF,TGCGCCAGCAGTCCACCGCAAGGGGGGGGGCGCGATGAGCAGTTCTTC
-,many,12,TRBV7-2,TRBJ2-2,CASSHYTGELFF,TGTGCCAGCAGCCACTACACCGGGGAGCTGTTTTTT
TRBD2,many,16,TRBV5-1,TRBJ2-1,CASSLVGGGRDNEQFF,TGCGCCAGCAGCTTGGTGGGCGGGGGGCGAGACAATGAGCAGTTCTTC
-,many,14,TRBV6-2/TRBV6-3,TRBJ2-7,CASNRDRSSYEQYF,TGTGCCAGCAACCGGGACCGCAGCTCCTACGAGCAGTACTTC
-,many,14,TRBV7-2,TRBJ2-3,CASSLDGTLDTQYF,TGTGCCAGCAGTCTGGACGGGACCCTTGATACGCAGTATTTT
TRBD2,many,17,TRBV4-1,TRBJ2-5,CASSQHYQAGGYETQYF,TGCGCCAGCAGCCAACACTACCAAGCGGGGGGTTATGAGACCCAGTACTTC
-,many,13,TRBV2,TRBJ2-6,CASRNLGANVLTF,TGTGCCAGCAGGAATCTTGGGGCCAACGTCCTGACTTTC